This T cell receptor beta chain appears in the sequencing data of a study of T cell responses to AZD1222 COVID-19 vaccine. Points from the study as a whole: The donors showed a predominance of white British ancestry and of females, with possible underestimation of clonal diversity. Spike-wide coverage was observed for vaccine-associated CD4 TCRs, with dominant responses at 160-218 and 743-854.

Points on this clone: Its antigen remains unknown.

J was trimmed by 1 base and V by 1 base; bases with no gene match: 2. The CDR3 loop spans 16 amino acids. Per the germline V gene, CDR1 is SGHTA and CDR2 is FQGNSA. Some clones are missing from TCRdb's copy, which holds only in-frame ones; the method was immunoSEQ multiplex PCR. The sample records around 72,000 clones, roughly 87% being singletons. The receptor's source is an adult in good health. This chain connects TRBV7-2 to TRBJ2-3; 10 bases fit TRBD2. The sample here was peripheral blood, taken on day 0 of AZD1222 vaccination. CDR3 protein: CASSLGLAGGTDTQYF. CDR3 nucleotides: TGTGCCAGCAGCTTAGGGCTAGCGGGGGGCACAGATACGCAGTATTTT.